Following are 32 T cell receptor beta chains from one sample sequenced in a study of T cell changes during pregnancy in multiple sclerosis (dated by TCRdb to 2018 to 2020). Receptors were amplified or captured by the immunoSEQ multiplex PCR assay. TCRdb obtained this table from immuneACCESS and retained in-frame rearrangements with V and J assigned. These tables miss some clones; where compared with another copy, unresolved V genes account for less than half of the shortfall, and the remainder is unexplained. This sample holds around 59,000 clones; 93% were observed only once. Jointly, the top ten make up around 4% of the sample. This material consisted of CD8+ T cells from peripheral blood mononuclear cells, taken in the second trimester of pregnancy. The receptors were gathered from a female donor with multiple sclerosis, enrolled in a pregnancy study.

V gene TRBV6-6 combines with J gene TRBJ2-7, with 8 bases lining up with TRBD1. Germline-derived CDR1 and CDR2 are MNHNY and SVGAGI (reference sequence). The length of the CDR3 is 13 residues. The trim removed 4 bases at V and 3 bases at J, leaving 2 bases unmatched. The CDR3 DNA follows: TGTGCCAGCAGTTTAGGACAGGGCTACGAGCAGTACTTC. Translation: CASSLGQGYEQYF.

This chain connects TRBV7-9 to TRBJ2-2, with D perhaps TRBD1 (7 bases). The germline V gene has CDR1 SEHNR and CDR2 FQNEAQ (reference sequence). V was clipped by 3 bases and J by 4 bases, with 12 bases between them. The CDR3 loop spans 15 amino acids. The CDR3 region is CASSLWQGGTGELFF. DNA for the CDR3: TGTGCCAGCAGCTTGTGGCAGGGGGGCACCGGGGAGCTGTTTTTT. Combining the CDR3 with reference TRBV7-9 and TRBJ2-2 gives the whole variable domain DTGVSQNPRHKITKRGQNVTFRCDPISEHNRLYWYRQTLGQGPEFLTYFQNEAQLEKSRLLSDRFSAERPKGSFSTLEIQRTEQGDSAMYLCASSLWQGGTGELFFGEGSRLTVL.

This clone was picked up one time. CDR3: CASSPLREETQYF. The CDR3 nucleotides are TGTGCCAGCAGTCCTCTTCGGGAGGAGACCCAGTACTTC. The chain has TRBV27 and TRBJ2-5; possible D gene TRBD2, 6 bases. Germline V gives CDR1 MNHEY, CDR2 SMNVEV (reference sequence). CDR3 length equals 13 residues. The V end lost 5 bases, the J end lost 5 bases, and 12 bases lay between the germline ends.

The rearrangement uses TRBV14 and TRBJ1-1, with 8 bases lining up with TRBD1. CDR1 SGHDN and CDR2 FVKESK come from the germline V gene. This CDR3 has 16 amino acids. J gave up 4 bases and V 3 bases, and 10 bases lay outside the gene matches. The CDR3: CASSQDPMQGATEAFF. For the CDR3, the DNA is TGTGCCAGCAGCCAGGATCCGATGCAGGGGGCCACTGAAGCTTTCTTT.

The gene calls are TRBV15 and TRBJ1-4, with D possibly being TRBD1 (6 bases). V shed 5 bases and J shed 4 bases, with 11 bases lying between them. The CDR3 has 14 residues. Germline V CDR1 and CDR2: LNHNV, YYDKDF (reference sequence). CDR3 amino acids: CATSFGGLNEKLFF. CDR3 coding DNA: TGTGCCACCAGCTTCGGGGGGCTTAATGAAAAACTGTTTTTT.

CDR3 nucleotides: TGTGCCAGCAGTGAAAGGGGACAGGGTACCGAGACCCAGTACTTC. This codes for CASSERGQGTETQYF. The chain carries TRBV2 and TRBJ2-5; 9 nucleotides line up with TRBD1. The germline V gene encodes CDR1 SNHLY and CDR2 FYNNEI. J gave up 5 bases and V 2 bases, and 6 bases lay outside the gene matches. The CDR3 contains 15 residues.

The chain recombines TRBV2 with TRBJ2-3, with D possibly being TRBD1 (7 bases). V lost 8 bases and J lost 0, with 21 bases in between. This CDR3 contains 17 residues. The germline V gene has CDR1 SNHLY and CDR2 FYNNEI. This chain's CDR3 is CASGGPGQFPSTDTQYF. The CDR3 bases are TGTGCCAGCGGGGGGCCGGGACAGTTTCCTAGCACAGATACGCAGTATTTT.

The gene calls are TRBV4-1 and TRBJ2-2; 9 nucleotides match TRBD1. Looked up from germline, CDR1 is MGHRA and CDR2 is YSYEKL. Germline trimming cut 2 bases from V and 3 bases from J; bases unmatched to any gene: 4. The CDR3 has 16 residues. DNA for the CDR3: TGCGCCAGCAGCCAACAACAGGGGGCGGACACCGGGGAGCTGTTTTTT. It yields the protein CASSQQQGADTGELFF.

V and J are TRBV7-2 and TRBJ1-2; D possibly corresponds to TRBD1 (5 bases). The V and J ends lost 4 bases and 0 bases respectively, with 24 bases between them. This CDR3 spans 19 amino acids. Germline V gene data show CDR1 as SGHTA and CDR2 as FQGNSA. The CDR3 here is CASSSGGYSPLLSNYGYTF. Written as DNA, the CDR3 is TGTGCCAGCAGCTCCGGGGGATATTCACCCTTATTATCTAACTATGGCTACACCTTC.

The rearrangement joins TRBV7-9 to TRBJ2-7, with TRBD1 matching 8 bases. The CDR3 runs to 14 residues. V lost 7 bases to trimming and J lost 2 bases; unmatched junction nucleotides: 7. Germline CDR1 reads SEHNR; CDR2 reads FQNEAQ (reference sequence). The CDR3 sequence: CASTPGTGTYEQYF. The CDR3, as DNA: TGTGCCAGCACCCCAGGGACAGGAACCTACGAGCAGTACTTC.

This chain links TRBV28 with TRBJ2-3, with 10 bases identical to TRBD2. CDR1 and CDR2 (germline): MDHEN, SYDVKM. CDR3 length equals 16 residues. With V trimmed by 3 bases and J by 5 bases, 8 bases remained unmatched. The chain's CDR3 is CASSLLAGVQIDTQYF. CDR3 in DNA: TGTGCCAGCAGTTTGCTAGCGGGAGTACAAATAGATACGCAGTATTTT.

This chain uses TRBV2 with TRBJ2-1; TRBD1 agrees at 9 bases. J gave up 6 bases and V 5 bases, and 8 bases lay outside the gene matches. This CDR3 has 15 amino acids. Looked up from germline, CDR1 is SNHLY and CDR2 is FYNNEI. Written as DNA, the CDR3 is TGTGCCAGCAGTAGTAGGACAGGGGCCCTCAATGAGCAGTTCTTC. Its translation: CASSSRTGALNEQFF.

This chain joins TRBV7-9 and TRBJ2-1; D remains unclear. The germline V gene has CDR1 SEHNR and CDR2 FQNEAQ (reference sequence). The CDR3 covers 16 residues. V lost 4 bases and J lost 2, with 15 bases in between. The CDR3 region is CASSSPGGGTYNEQFF. CDR3 nucleotides: TGTGCCAGCAGCTCCCCAGGTGGTGGTACCTACAATGAGCAGTTCTTC.

The rearrangement uses TRBV7-6 and TRBJ2-2; 13 bases align to TRBD2. The CDR3 extends over 17 amino acids. CDR1 is SGHVS and CDR2 is FNYEAQ in the germline V gene. V lost 3 bases to trimming and J lost 3 bases; unmatched junction nucleotides: 4. CDR3 sequence: CASSFPGTSGDTGELFF. In DNA form, the CDR3 reads TGTGCCAGCAGCTTCCCCGGGACTAGCGGGGACACCGGGGAGCTGTTTTTT.

This chain connects TRBV19 to TRBJ2-5, with 8 bases matching TRBD1. Germline CDR1 LNHDA, CDR2 SQIVND (reference sequence). V dropped 6 bases and J dropped 5; count of bases not matched to a gene: 5. This CDR3 has 13 residues. The CDR3 region has the DNA TGTGCCAGTAGACAGGGGGGTATGGAGACCCAGTACTTC. This codes for CASRQGGMETQYF. Complete variable domain (other parts from reference TRBV19 and TRBJ2-5): DGGITQSPKYLFRKEGQNVTLSCEQNLNHDAMYWYRQDPGQGLRLIYYSQIVNDFQKGDIAEGYSVSREKKESFPLTVTSAQKNPTAFYLCASRQGGMETQYFGPGTRLLVL.

J is TRBJ2-2 and V is TRBV29-1; 7 positions match TRBD1. Germline trimming cut 3 bases from V and 0 bases from J; bases unmatched to any gene: 4. The CDR3 has 15 amino acids. CDR1 is SQVTM, CDR2 ANQGSEA, per germline. The CDR3 loop reads CSVEGQGANTGELFF. In DNA form, the CDR3 reads TGCAGCGTTGAGGGCCAGGGGGCGAACACCGGGGAGCTGTTTTTT.

This chain uses TRBV19 with TRBJ2-3, with 9 bases fitting TRBD1. CDR1 is LNHDA, CDR2 SQIVND, per germline (reference sequence). The CDR3 is made up of 15 amino acids. V lost 8 bases, J lost 6 bases, and 12 bases stayed unmatched. The CDR3: CASRSRDRVWDTQYF. The DNA for the CDR3 is TGTGCCAGTCGAAGCCGGGACAGGGTATGGGATACGCAGTATTTT.

DNA of the CDR3: TGTGCCAGCAGTTTTCGGGTAGGGGGAGAGACCCAGTACTTC. Protein: CASSFRVGGETQYF. The chain links TRBV28 to TRBJ2-5; maybe TRBD1 (6 bases). The CDR3 consists of 14 residues. Germline CDR1 and CDR2: MDHEN and SYDVKM. V was clipped by 3 bases and J by 4 bases, with 12 bases between them.

In its sample, this clone was seen once. This rearrangement joins TRBV19 to TRBJ2-6, with 7 positions matching TRBD1. V lost 9 bases to trimming and J lost 0 bases; unmatched junction nucleotides: 8. The CDR3 has 16 amino acids. CDR1 and CDR2 (germline): LNHDA, SQIVND (reference sequence). CDR3 DNA: TGTGCCAGCCTACAGGGGTTAAGCTCTGGGGCCAACGTCCTGACTTTC. Protein sequence: CASLQGLSSGANVLTF.

The rearrangement links TRBV4-2 to TRBJ2-1; maybe TRBD2 (5 bases). The CDR3 contains 16 residues. Deletions cut 1 base from V and 5 bases from J, with 15 bases between. CDR1 LGHNA and CDR2 YNFKEQ come from the germline V gene. Written as DNA, the CDR3 is TGTGCCAGCAGCCAAGTGGCGCGCGGAGGCCACAATGAGCAGTTCTTC. It codes for CASSQVARGGHNEQFF.

The gene calls are TRBV7-8 and TRBJ1-4; D not resolved. Trimming pared 1 base from V and 1 base from J, leaving 13 bases between. The germline V gene has CDR1 SGHVS and CDR2 FQNEAQ. The CDR3 is made up of 17 amino acids. For the CDR3, the DNA is TGTGCCAGCAGCTTAGGGAATAACGGGGTAACTAATGAAAAACTGTTTTTT. Its protein is CASSLGNNGVTNEKLFF.

This rearrangement joins TRBV28 to TRBJ2-5; 12 nucleotides align to TRBD2. This CDR3 has 15 residues. CDR1 is MDHEN, CDR2 SYDVKM, per germline. The V gene end was trimmed by 8 bases and the J gene end by 4 bases; junction bases not matched to a gene: 8. This chain's CDR3 is CASRTSGNFGETQYF. DNA for the CDR3: TGTGCCAGCCGGACTAGCGGGAATTTTGGAGAGACCCAGTACTTC.

The rearrangement links TRBV27 to TRBJ2-7, with 10 nucleotides matching TRBD2. CDR1 is MNHEY, CDR2 SMNVEV, per germline (reference sequence). The junction had 5 bases not matched to a gene; V was cut back by 5 bases and J by 1 base. This CDR3 contains 15 residues. CDR3 sequence reads: CASSPSTSGSYEQYF. The CDR3 DNA reads as TGTGCCAGCAGTCCCTCGACTAGCGGGTCCTACGAGCAGTACTTC.

The chain has TRBV13 and TRBJ2-3; 13 bases match TRBD2. This CDR3 is 16 amino acids long. The germline CDR1 and CDR2 sequences are PRHDT and FYEKMQ (reference sequence). V gave up 5 bases and J gave up 2 bases; unmatched junction bases: 4. The CDR3 DNA follows: TGTGCCAGCAGCCCGACTAGCGGGGGGACCACAGATACGCAGTATTTT. Its protein product is CASSPTSGGTTDTQYF.

The J gene is TRBJ2-7, the V gene TRBV7-9; tentative D call: TRBD2 (6 bases). Germline V CDR1 and CDR2: SEHNR, FQNEAQ (reference sequence). Trimming removed 5 bases from V and 3 bases from J, with 14 bases in between. There are 14 residues in the CDR3. Written as DNA, the CDR3 is TGTGCCAGCAGCGCCCCGGAGGGTGGCTACGAGCAGTACTTC. Translating it yields CASSAPEGGYEQYF.

The J gene is TRBJ1-2, the V gene TRBV7-6; 9 bases agree with TRBD1. J lost 7 bases, V lost 1 base, and 7 bases had no gene match. Germline-derived CDR1 and CDR2 are SGHVS and FNYEAQ. This CDR3 contains 15 residues. The CDR3 region is CASSLGSGGQGGYTF. DNA for the CDR3: TGTGCCAGCAGCTTAGGGTCGGGGGGACAGGGTGGCTACACCTTC.

The rearrangement joins TRBV4-1 to TRBJ2-2; D call uncertain. Per the germline V gene, CDR1 is MGHRA and CDR2 is YSYEKL. The CDR3 loop spans 14 amino acids. Trimming stripped 3 bases from V and 4 bases from J, with 9 bases between. The CDR3 region is CASSHQRGTGELFF. DNA for the CDR3: TGCGCCAGCAGCCATCAACGCGGCACCGGGGAGCTGTTTTTT.

The V gene is TRBV11-2, the J gene TRBJ2-5; tentative D call: TRBD2 (6 bases). The germline V gene has CDR1 SGHAT and CDR2 FQNNGV. This CDR3 has 18 residues. V was pared by 5 bases and J by 0 bases, with 22 bases between. CDR3 loop: CASSAPRLSRGYQETQYF. As DNA, the CDR3 is TGTGCCAGCAGCGCCCCGAGGCTGAGTCGGGGGTACCAAGAGACCCAGTACTTC.

This rearrangement joins TRBV5-6 to TRBJ2-2; TRBD1 might be the D (8 bases). Trimming shortened V by 0 bases and J by 3 bases, and 12 bases separated the two germline ends. The CDR3 has 16 residues. From germline, CDR1 is SGHDT and CDR2 YYEEEE. The CDR3 DNA reads as TGTGCCAGCAGCTTGGACAGGGGGGGGGACACCGGGGAGCTGTTTTTT. As protein: CASSLDRGGDTGELFF.

The V call is TRBV4-3, the J call TRBJ2-7; 9 bases map to TRBD2. J lost 3 bases, V lost 0 bases, and 6 bases had no gene match. CDR3 size: 16 residues. Germline loops: CDR1 LGHNA, CDR2 YSLEER. The CDR3 reads CASSQERTSGFYEQYF. CDR3 nucleotides: TGCGCCAGCAGCCAAGAGCGCACTAGCGGGTTCTACGAGCAGTACTTC.

The CDR3 nucleotides are TGCGCCAGCAGCCCGGCGGGAAAGTCCTACAATGAGCAGTTCTTC. It yields the protein CASSPAGKSYNEQFF. V and J are TRBV10-2 and TRBJ2-1; a possible D gene is TRBD2 (6 bases). The germline V gene has CDR1 WSHSY and CDR2 SAAADI. The CDR3 consists of 15 residues. V was trimmed by 6 bases and J by 1 base, leaving 13 bases between them.

The chain combines TRBV7-9 with TRBJ2-2; D ambiguous. Germline-derived CDR1 and CDR2 are SEHNR and FQNEAQ (reference sequence). The CDR3 extends over 14 amino acids. Trimming took 0 bases from V and 3 from J, leaving 5 bases between them. The CDR3 is CASSLASYTGELFF. DNA for the CDR3: TGTGCCAGCAGCTTAGCCAGTTACACCGGGGAGCTGTTTTTT.